The next 20 T cell receptor beta chains were all read from a single sample in a study of blood T cell repertoires in COVID-19. TCRdb's copy holds only in-frame clones and misses some; the assay was immunoSEQ multiplex PCR. The sample has about 200,000 clones; 85% are singletons. The sequenced sample was peripheral blood. The source of these receptors is a man in his 60s with COVID-19, enrolled during active disease.

The chain uses TRBV9 and TRBJ2-1, with TRBD1 matching over 7 bases. The CDR3 length is 15 residues. Per the germline V gene, CDR1 is SGDLS and CDR2 is YYNGEE. Trimming took 6 bases from V and 0 from J; bases not matched to a gene: 6. In nucleotides, the CDR3 is TGTGCCAGCACCCCGACAGGGACCTCCTACAATGAGCAGTTCTTC. It translates to CASTPTGTSYNEQFF.

V usage is TRBV18 and J usage is TRBJ2-7, with 7 bases aligning to TRBD2. V shed 2 bases, J shed 0 bases, and the junction held 1 base outside the gene matches. CDR1 and CDR2 from the germline V gene are KGHSH and LQKENI. There are 14 residues in the CDR3. DNA for the CDR3: TGTGCCAGCTCACCAGGCGGGAGCTCCTACGAGCAGTACTTC. Translation: CASSPGGSSYEQYF.

The V call is TRBV7-2, the J call TRBJ1-5, with 7 bases identical to TRBD1. The CDR3 is 15 amino acids. Unmatched junction bases numbered 4, after V lost 3 bases and J lost 2 bases. From germline, CDR1 is SGHTA and CDR2 FQGNSA. The CDR3 DNA is TGTGCCAGCAGCTTCATTGGGACAGGCAATCAGCCCCAGCATTTT. Translation: CASSFIGTGNQPQHF.

The V and J genes are TRBV7-9 and TRBJ2-7, with 7 positions matching TRBD1. CDR1 is SEHNR, CDR2 FQNEAQ, per germline (reference sequence). CDR3 length: 16 residues. Losses at the gene ends were 1 base for V and 2 bases for J; bases not matched to a gene: 8. CDR3: CASSLVDRVGAYEQYF. Written as DNA, the CDR3 is TGTGCCAGCAGCTTAGTCGACAGGGTGGGGGCCTACGAGCAGTACTTC.

V gene TRBV4-1 combines with J gene TRBJ1-1; maybe TRBD1 (5 bases). Per the germline V gene, CDR1 is MGHRA and CDR2 is YSYEKL. The CDR3 covers 16 residues. Between the trimmed V and J ends, which lost 0 bases and 1 base, there was a span of 12 bases. For the CDR3, the DNA is TGCGCCAGCAGCCAAGAGCCAGGGCCCGCGAACACTGAAGCTTTCTTT. Residues: CASSQEPGPANTEAFF.

This chain links TRBV7-9 with TRBJ2-1, with a tentative D call TRBD2 (5 bases). The germline V gene has CDR1 SEHNR and CDR2 FQNEAQ (reference sequence). This CDR3 is 14 amino acids long. V was clipped by 1 base and J by 5 bases, with 9 bases between them. The CDR3 bases are TGTGCCAGCAGCTTAGTACTAGGGAACAATGAGCAGTTCTTC. It encodes CASSLVLGNNEQFF.

The V and J genes are TRBV29-1 and TRBJ1-4; unclear D gene. This CDR3 has 13 residues. Germline V lookup: CDR1 SQVTM, CDR2 ANQGSEA. V shed 6 bases and J shed 4 bases, with 12 bases lying between them. This CDR3 reads CSVLPGNNEKLFF. The CDR3 nucleotides read TGCAGCGTGCTTCCGGGAAATAATGAAAAACTGTTTTTT.

The V and J genes are TRBV14 and TRBJ2-3; D gene uncertain. V dropped 1 base and J dropped 7 bases, with 3 bases sitting between them. The CDR3 extends over 11 amino acids. The V gene's germline CDR1 is SGHDN and CDR2 FVKESK. The CDR3: CASSQAYTQYF. Here the CDR3 DNA reads TGTGCCAGCAGCCAAGCGTATACGCAGTATTTT. The full variable domain, in which reference TRBV14 and TRBJ2-3 provide the parts outside the CDR3, is EAGVTQFPSHSVIEKGQTVTLRCDPISGHDNLYWYRRVMGKEIKFLLHFVKESKQDESGMPNNRFLAERTGGTYSTLKVQPAELEDSGVYFCASSQAYTQYFGPGTRLTVL.

This clone has just a few counts. The rearrangement links TRBV18 to TRBJ1-5, with 11 bases aligning to TRBD1. CDR3 length: 18 residues. Germline CDR1 is KGHSH and CDR2 is LQKENI. V lost 1 base and J lost 1; bases outside the gene matches: 6. CDR3 loop: CASSPRTGGGSSNQPQHF. The CDR3 DNA reads TGTGCCAGCTCACCACGGACAGGGGGCGGATCGAGCAATCAGCCCCAGCATTTT.

The V and J genes are TRBV3-1 (or the pseudogene TRBV3-2) and TRBJ1-1; tentatively, D is TRBD1 (5 bases). The CDR3 consists of 15 residues. Between the trimmed V and J ends, which lost 1 base and 1 base, there was a span of 10 bases. Germline V CDR1 and CDR2: LGHDT, YNNKEL (reference sequence). The CDR3: CASSQVGAENTEAFF. CDR3 in DNA: TGTGCCAGCAGCCAAGTTGGGGCAGAGAACACTGAAGCTTTCTTT.

The chain uses TRBV4-2 and TRBJ1-1, with 7 bases lining up with TRBD1. V was clipped by 3 bases and J by 6 bases; unmatched bases: 10. Germline assignment: CDR1 LGHNA and CDR2 YNFKEQ. CDR3 length equals 15 residues. CDR3 amino acids: CASSHEATGKSEAFF. The CDR3 DNA sequence: TGTGCCAGCAGCCACGAAGCGACAGGGAAGTCTGAAGCTTTCTTT.

Here the CDR3 DNA reads TGTGCCAGCAGTTCGGGGGGAGGAAACACCATATATTTT. Amino acid sequence: CASSSGGGNTIYF. The genes are TRBV6-5 and TRBJ1-3; TRBD1 is a possible D gene (5 bases). Germline V gene data show CDR1 as MNHEY and CDR2 as SVGAGI. V gave up 4 bases and J gave up 4 bases, with 8 bases separating them. The CDR3 totals 13 residues.

The chain employs TRBV6-1 and TRBJ1-2, with D possibly TRBD1 on 5 matching bases. This CDR3 has 15 residues. V lost 1 base and J 1 base, leaving 10 bases between the germline ends. In germline, CDR1 is MNHNS, CDR2 SASEGT. The DNA of the CDR3 is TGTGCCAGCAGTGAAGGGGGCAGCCATAACTATGGCTACACCTTC. It encodes CASSEGGSHNYGYTF.

With respect to this clone: The junction and the germline gene differ at one end; a read error may be behind it. The J gene is TRBJ2-7, the V gene TRBV6-2 or TRBV6-3; 7 nucleotides agree with TRBD1. The CDR3 loop spans 16 amino acids. Germline V gene sequence: CDR1 MNHEY, CDR2 SVGEGT. CDR3 loop: CASSYFYPGQSYKQYF. CDR3 nucleotide sequence: TGTGCCAGCAGTTACTTCTACCCGGGACAGTCCTACAAGCAGTACTTC.

The chain links TRBV7-2 to TRBJ1-6, with 8 bases matching TRBD1. The CDR3 contains 15 residues. V was pared by 6 bases and J by 2 bases, with 3 bases of the junction left unmatched. The germline CDR1 and CDR2 sequences are SGHTA and FQGNSA. CDR3 loop: CASRPDRAYNSPLHF. The CDR3 nucleotides read TGTGCCAGCAGGCCGGACAGGGCCTATAATTCACCCCTCCACTTT.

The chain links TRBV5-1 to TRBJ1-4; D is unresolved. This CDR3 is 15 amino acids long. The germline V and J ends were trimmed by 0 bases and 8 bases, with 14 bases remaining between them. From germline, CDR1 is SGHRS and CDR2 YFSETQ. CDR3 amino acids: CASSLALRQEEKLFF. CDR3 DNA sequence: TGCGCCAGCAGCTTGGCCCTACGCCAAGAGGAAAAACTGTTTTTT. The whole variable domain, filled in from reference TRBV5-1 and TRBJ1-4, reads KAGVTQTPRYLIKTRGQQVTLSCSPISGHRSVSWYQQTPGQGLQFLFEYFSETQRNKGNFPGRFSGRQFSNSRSEMNVSTLELGDSALYLCASSLALRQEEKLFFGSGTQLSVL.

The chain is built from TRBV15 and TRBJ1-3, with unresolved D. Trimming removed 0 bases from V and 0 bases from J, with 15 bases in between. The CDR3 contains 18 residues. Germline V CDR1 and CDR2: LNHNV, YYDKDF (reference sequence). CDR3 coding DNA: TGTGCCACCAGCAGAGATAAAGAGGGAACTATCTCTGGAAACACCATATATTTT. Protein product: CATSRDKEGTISGNTIYF.

This chain uses TRBV7-2 with TRBJ1-6, with TRBD1 matching over 8 bases. CDR1 and CDR2 from the germline V gene are SGHTA and FQGNSA. CDR3 size: 15 residues. The V and J ends lost 3 bases and 7 bases, in that order; junction bases with no gene match: 5. CDR3 sequence reads: CASSFRGQFNSPLHF. CDR3 coding DNA: TGTGCCAGCAGCTTCAGGGGGCAGTTCAATTCACCCCTCCACTTT.

The chain links TRBV27 to TRBJ2-3, with 8 bases lining up with TRBD1. V shed 5 bases, J shed 4 bases, and the junction held 8 bases outside the gene matches. The CDR3 is made up of 15 amino acids. Germline values: CDR1 MNHEY, CDR2 SMNVEV (reference sequence). In nucleotides, the CDR3 is TGTGCCAGCAGTCCGAGGACAGGGAGGTCAGATACGCAGTATTTT. Encoded protein: CASSPRTGRSDTQYF.

The rearrangement joins TRBV7-2 to TRBJ2-2; 7 bases fit TRBD1. Germline CDR1 is SGHTA and CDR2 is FQGNSA. Germline trimming cut 5 bases from V and 5 bases from J; bases unmatched to any gene: 5. The CDR3 contains 14 residues. In DNA form, the CDR3 reads TGTGCCAGCAGCACCCGACAGGGAACCGGGGAGCTGTTTTTT. It specifies CASSTRQGTGELFF.